Each of the 17 T cell receptor beta chains below was sequenced from the same sample in a study of cytomegalovirus exposure and HLA in healthy donors. Primers for the PCR totalled 60 Vbeta and 13 Jbeta. The method was immunoSEQ multiplex PCR; TCRdb's version includes in-frame clones alone and lacks a portion of them. The table includes approximately 200,000 clones, more than 65% detected once. Material for sequencing was PBMCs. These receptors were collected from a girl under 18 in good health and CMV-seropositive.

J is TRBJ2-3 and V is TRBV10-3, with D maybe TRBD2 (7 bases). Germline V gene data show CDR1 as ENHRY and CDR2 as SYGVKD. V lost 0 bases and J lost 2, with 9 bases in between. The CDR3 consists of 15 residues. The CDR3 region has the DNA TGTGCCATCAGTGAGTCTGGGGGGGCCACAGATACGCAGTATTTT. Its protein is CAISESGGATDTQYF.

The genes are TRBV15 and TRBJ1-2; 7 bases fit TRBD1. Trimming cost V 3 bases and J 3 bases; bases outside gene matches: 7. This CDR3 has 15 amino acids. Per germline, CDR1 LNHNV and CDR2 YYDKDF (reference sequence). The CDR3 spells CATSSRPGTDYGYTF. The DNA of the CDR3 is TGTGCCACCAGCAGTCGCCCCGGGACAGACTATGGCTACACCTTC.

The chain carries TRBV4-1 and TRBJ2-7, with D unresolved. Germline values: CDR1 MGHRA, CDR2 YSYEKL. There are 14 residues in the CDR3. V lost 4 bases to trimming and J lost 4 bases, with 14 bases between them. The CDR3 DNA sequence: TGCGCCAGCAGCCTACGGTTGAAAGAGTACGAGCAGTACTTC. Translated, it gives CASSLRLKEYEQYF.

V usage is TRBV10-3 and J usage is TRBJ2-5; 12 positions agree with TRBD2. Trimming cost V 5 bases and J 4 bases; bases outside gene matches: 5. The length of the CDR3 is 15 residues. The germline gives CDR1 ENHRY, CDR2 SYGVKD. The CDR3 spells CAISTSGGQGETQYF. In DNA, the CDR3 is TGTGCCATCAGTACTAGCGGGGGGCAGGGAGAGACCCAGTACTTC.

The chain uses TRBV6-1 and TRBJ2-5, with D possibly TRBD2 on 6 matching bases. Germline-derived CDR1 and CDR2 are MNHNS and SASEGT. CDR3 length: 14 amino acids. Trimming shortened V by 5 bases and J by 4 bases, and 14 bases separated the two germline ends. The CDR3 sequence: CASSPHPGGETQYF. The CDR3 DNA follows: TGTGCCAGCAGTCCCCACCCCGGGGGAGAGACCCAGTACTTC.

This sequence joins TRBV2 and TRBJ1-6; TRBD1 aligns across 9 bases. This CDR3 contains 16 residues. The germline V gene encodes CDR1 SNHLY and CDR2 FYNNEI. The J segment lost 10 bases and the V segment lost 7 bases, leaving 14 bases of the junction unmatched. The CDR3 loop reads CASTQPTGTGLSPLHF. In DNA form, the CDR3 reads TGTGCCAGCACCCAACCCACCGGGACAGGGCTATCACCCCTCCACTTT.

Comments on this clone: A read error may account for a junction end that differs from germline. The CDR3 is CSSSSLAGEGEQFF. The CDR3, as DNA: TGTTCCAGCAGCTCGCTAGCGGGGGAGGGGGAGCAGTTCTTC. The chain carries TRBV7-9 and TRBJ2-1; 10 bases map to TRBD2. CDR1 and CDR2 from the germline V gene are SEHNR and FQNEAQ (reference sequence). This CDR3 comprises 14 residues. Using reference TRBV7-9 and TRBJ2-1 for the parts outside the CDR3, the full variable domain is DTGVSQNPRHKITKRGQNVTFRCDPISEHNRLYWYRQTLGQGPEFLTYFQNEAQLEKSRLLSDRFSAERPKGSFSTLEIQRTEQGDSAMYLCSSSSLAGEGEQFFGPGTRLTVL.

This clone has only a few counts. The chain carries TRBV5-6 and TRBJ1-3; TRBD1 is a possible D gene (6 bases). Trimming took off 3 bases at V and 4 bases at J, with 17 bases between the two ends. This CDR3 spans 16 amino acids. CDR1 is SGHDT, CDR2 YYEEEE, per germline. CDR3: CASSWRAAGTGNTIYF. CDR3 bases: TGTGCCAGCAGCTGGCGGGCCGCAGGGACAGGAAACACCATATATTTT.

V usage is TRBV10-3 and J usage is TRBJ1-2; TRBD1 agrees at 7 bases. The CDR3 loop spans 17 amino acids. The germline CDR1 and CDR2 sequences are ENHRY and SYGVKD. Trimming cost V 7 bases and J 1 base; bases outside gene matches: 15. Here the CDR3 DNA reads TGTGCCATCACCCAGCGTAGCTGGGACAGCGATAACTATGGCTACACCTTC. It translates to CAITQRSWDSDNYGYTF.

The chain employs TRBV6-4 and TRBJ2-5; D not certain. The J call is doubtful: the DNA matches TRBJ2-7 better. CDR1 MRHNA and CDR2 SNTAGT come from the germline V gene. CDR3 length equals 14 residues. The CDR3, as DNA: TGTGCCAGCAGTGACCATCGAAGCTCCTACGAGCAGTACTTC. The encoded protein is CASSDHRSSYEQYF.

The V and J genes are TRBV6-6 and TRBJ1-1; 8 bases are shared with TRBD1. J lost 8 bases, V lost 2 bases, and 4 bases had no gene match. The CDR3 totals 13 residues. Germline V gene data show CDR1 as MNHNY and CDR2 as SVGAGI (reference sequence). In DNA, the CDR3 is TGTGCCAGCAGTTACCCCCGGACAGGGGAAGCTTTCTTT. This sequence encodes CASSYPRTGEAFF.

This clone was seen a few times. The chain uses TRBV5-1 and TRBJ2-3; 10 bases match TRBD2. CDR1 and CDR2 (germline): SGHRS, YFSETQ. The CDR3 is 15 residues long. V lost 4 bases, J lost 6 bases, and 8 bases stayed unmatched. The CDR3 DNA follows: TGCGCCAGCAGCCGCGAGCGGGGGGGCTGGGATACGCAGTATTTT. Encoded protein: CASSRERGGWDTQYF.

This clone was recorded only once. The chain has TRBV4-1 and TRBJ2-5, with TRBD2 identical over 9 bases. The end of the DNA fits TRBJ2-7 better, so the J call may be wrong. The CDR3 extends over 18 amino acids. Germline lookup yields CDR1 MGHRA and CDR2 YSYEKL. Here the CDR3 DNA reads TGCGCCAGCAGCCAAGATAGATCGCGACTAGCGGTCTCCTACGAGCAGTACTTC. Translation: CASSQDRSRLAVSYEQYF.

This clone was counted once. J is TRBJ2-7 and V is TRBV2, with D possibly TRBD1 on 6 matching bases. V lost 6 bases and J lost 3, with 12 bases in between. The CDR3 has 13 amino acids. Germline values: CDR1 SNHLY, CDR2 FYNNEI. As DNA, the CDR3 is TGTGCCAGCAGGTACACAGGGAGCTACGAGCAGTACTTC. It encodes CASRYTGSYEQYF. Combining the CDR3 with reference TRBV2 and TRBJ2-7 gives the whole variable domain EPEVTQTPSHQVTQMGQEVILRCVPISNHLYFYWYRQILGQKVEFLVSFYNNEISEKSEIFDDQFSVERPDGSNFTLKIRSTKLEDSAMYFCASRYTGSYEQYFGPGTRLTVT.

The chain joins TRBV19 to TRBJ1-2; 10 nucleotides agree with TRBD1. This CDR3 spans 15 amino acids. Trimming cost V 8 bases and J 3 bases; bases outside gene matches: 9. Looked up from germline, CDR1 is LNHDA and CDR2 is SQIVND (reference sequence). CDR3 nucleotide sequence: TGTGCCAGTGCCATAGACAGGGGGCGAGACTATGGCTACACCTTC. This gives the protein CASAIDRGRDYGYTF.

This rearrangement joins TRBV29-1 to TRBJ1-2; D is possibly TRBD1 (5 bases). Between the trimmed V and J ends, which lost 3 bases and 4 bases, there was a span of 9 bases. The CDR3 runs to 12 residues. CDR1 is SQVTM and CDR2 is ANQGSEA in the germline V gene. The CDR3 protein is CSVDSTVYGYTF. In nucleotides, the CDR3 is TGCAGCGTTGACTCGACAGTCTATGGCTACACCTTC.

The rearrangement joins TRBV7-2 to TRBJ1-2; D not certain. The CDR3 length is 13 residues. The V gene's germline CDR1 is SGHTA and CDR2 FQGNSA. The V end lost 5 bases, the J end lost 6 bases, and 13 bases lay between the germline ends. As DNA, the CDR3 is TGTGCCAGCAGCCCCGGGTGGACTCATGGCTACACCTTC. Translating it yields CASSPGWTHGYTF.